The source of this TCR beta chain is a study of OX40 agonist ivuxolimab in advanced cancers. Study summary: Averaging about 60 years in age, with a range of roughly 20 to 79, the cohort was 82.7% male. Three patients got partial responses; one had hepatocellular carcinoma and two had cutaneous melanoma.

Baseline was the first blood sampling point, followed by cycle 4 day 1 and cycle 7 day 1. Germline loops: CDR1 SGHNT, CDR2 YYREEE (reference sequence). The CDR3 length is 15 residues. V lost 1 base, J lost 2 bases, and 2 bases stayed unmatched. Assay: immunoSEQ multiplex PCR; the TCRdb copy retains only in-frame clones and omits some. The sample contains 8,000 to 9,500 clones, 90% of which appear only once. The chain combines TRBV5-4 with TRBJ2-3, with 9 bases identical to TRBD2. This sequence was found in an adult with an advanced solid tumor such as melanoma, head and neck, liver or kidney cancer. The starting material was CD4+ or CD8+ T cells sorted from blood, obtained in a trial of the OX40 agonist ivuxolimab. The CDR3 protein is CASSLPSGTTDTQYF. The CDR3 DNA is TGTGCCAGCAGCTTGCCTAGCGGGACCACAGATACGCAGTATTTT.